The 29 T cell receptor beta chains listed next were all sequenced from one sample in a study of T cell repertoires in cytomegalovirus infection (dated by TCRdb to between 2018 and 2021). Sequencing was performed on an Illumina HiSeq 1500. TCRdb ran its own pipeline on the public reads, namely fastp trimming at Q25 and MiXCR clone calling, and kept in-frame beta chains. Rows with one shared CDR3 protein collapse into an entry with the most common genes and DNA. Recorded for this sample are under 150,000 distinct CDR3 sequences; 8.8% of them occurred a single time. The ten largest make up around a tenth of the sample. Sequencing was done on a sample of PBMCs. The receptor source for this set is a human donor in good health (CMV status not recorded). Some clones in this sample may be carry-over from other donors' samples.

This clonotype occurred many times. The chain has TRBV7-2 and TRBJ1-5; D unresolved. Germline CDR1 reads SGHTA; CDR2 reads FQGNSA. The CDR3 is 13 residues long. The ends were cut back, 4 bases at V and 9 bases at J, with 13 bases in the middle. CDR3 nucleotide sequence: TGTGCCAGCAGCTCCCCGGAAATCTCGCCCCAGCATTTT. This sequence encodes CASSSPEISPQHF.

This clonotype was recorded many times. This rearrangement joins TRBV7-2 to TRBJ2-5; 10 positions agree with TRBD2. This CDR3 spans 15 amino acids. CDR1 and CDR2 from the germline V gene are SGHTA and FQGNSA. Unmatched junction bases numbered 5, after V lost 4 bases and J lost 3 bases. This CDR3 is CASSSKAGGKETQYF. CDR3 DNA: TGTGCCAGCAGCTCTAAAGCGGGAGGGAAAGAGACCCAGTACTTC.

This clonotype appeared many times. DNA for the CDR3: TGCAGCCCCTGGATAGCGGGGGGGCGGTCCTACGAGCAGTACTTC. It encodes CSPWIAGGRSYEQYF. This chain connects TRBV20-1 to TRBJ2-7, with 11 bases matching TRBD2. Germline V gene data show CDR1 as DFQATT and CDR2 as SNEGSKA (reference sequence). This CDR3 contains 15 residues.

This chain uses TRBV29-1 with TRBJ2-3; TRBD1 agrees at 10 bases. The CDR3 runs to 14 residues. CDR1 is SQVTM and CDR2 is ANQGSEA in the germline V gene. Trimming removed 7 bases from V and 4 bases from J; junction bases left unmatched: 8. The CDR3 DNA sequence: TGCAGCGCTCGGGCGGGACAGGGGTCAGATACGCAGTATTTT. This codes for CSARAGQGSDTQYF.

The table lists this clonotype with many counts. This CDR3 is CASSINGGRWKTAGANVLTF. CDR3 sequence (DNA): TGTGCCAGTAGTATTAATGGGGGTAGGTGGAAGACCGCTGGGGCCAACGTCCTGACTTTC. The chain combines TRBV19 with TRBJ2-6; D is possibly TRBD1 or TRBD2 (5 bases each). This CDR3 has 20 residues. Germline lookup yields CDR1 LNHDA and CDR2 SQIVND (reference sequence). The V end lost 3 bases, the J end lost 2 bases, and 23 bases lay between the germline ends.

At least ten counts were recorded for this clonotype. The rearrangement uses TRBV5-4 and TRBJ2-3; 9 bases are a match to TRBD1. Germline V gene lookup returns CDR1 SGHNT and CDR2 YYREEE (reference sequence). CDR3 length: 14 residues. Trimming cost V 0 bases and J 6 bases; bases outside gene matches: 2. CDR3 coding DNA: TGTGCCAGCAGCTTGGACAGGGGGCTGGATACGCAGTATTTT. Translating it yields CASSLDRGLDTQYF.

This clonotype occurred a few times. The rearrangement links TRBV25-1 to TRBJ2-1; D unclear. V was cut by 0 bases and J by 6 bases, with 3 bases left in between. CDR3 length: 12 amino acids. CDR1 and CDR2 (germline): MGHDK, SYGVNS. The CDR3 is CASSEYPNEQFF. The DNA of the CDR3 is TGTGCCAGCAGTGAATACCCCAATGAGCAGTTCTTC.

The table lists this clonotype with many counts. The genes are TRBV5-6 and TRBJ2-1, with 9 positions matching TRBD2. The CDR3 has 16 residues. V lost 3 bases to trimming and J lost 6 bases; unmatched junction nucleotides: 10. Germline V gene sequence: CDR1 SGHDT, CDR2 YYEEEE. The CDR3 loop reads CASSSPGLAPFNEQFF. The CDR3 nucleotides are TGTGCCAGCAGCTCCCCGGGACTAGCTCCTTTCAATGAGCAGTTCTTC. The full variable domain, its missing parts supplied by reference TRBV5-6 and TRBJ2-1, is DAGVTQSPTHLIKTRGQQVTLRCSPKSGHDTVSWYQQALGQGPQFIFQYYEEEERQRGNFPDRFSGHQFPNYSSELNVNALLLGDSALYLCASSSPGLAPFNEQFFGPGTRLTVL.

The sample holds many counts of this clonotype. The rearrangement links TRBV2 to TRBJ1-1, with D possibly being TRBD1 (5 bases). The CDR3 loop spans 13 amino acids. V was pared by 6 bases and J by 1 base, with 9 bases between. The germline V gene encodes CDR1 SNHLY and CDR2 FYNNEI. Written as DNA, the CDR3 is TGTGCCAGCAGGCGACAGCCGAACACTGAAGCTTTCTTT. Its protein is CASRRQPNTEAFF.

V gene TRBV19 combines with J gene TRBJ1-1; tentatively, D is TRBD1 (5 bases). The CDR3 loop spans 12 amino acids. V lost 9 bases and J lost 4, with 12 bases in between. Germline V CDR1 and CDR2: LNHDA, SQIVND (reference sequence). The CDR3 DNA reads TGTGCCAGCAGTGGGGGGGTCACTGAAGCTTTCTTT. This translates into CASSGGVTEAFF.

This clonotype was counted many times. The V call is TRBV12-3 or TRBV12-4, the J call TRBJ2-5, with 11 bases fitting TRBD2. The J segment lost 2 bases and the V segment lost 4 bases, leaving 6 bases of the junction unmatched. This CDR3 spans 16 amino acids. CDR3 nucleotide sequence: TGTGCCAGCAGTTCCGGGACTAGCGGTTTTCAAGAGACCCAGTACTTC. Translation gives CASSSGTSGFQETQYF.

The table lists this clonotype with many counts. The V call is TRBV19, the J call TRBJ2-3; a possible D gene is TRBD1 (5 bases). Germline values: CDR1 LNHDA, CDR2 SQIVND (reference sequence). The V end lost 10 bases, the J end lost 5 bases, and 7 bases lay between the germline ends. CDR3 length equals 10 residues. CDR3 DNA sequence: TGTGCCACAGGGTTAGATACGCAGTATTTT. This sequence encodes CATGLDTQYF.

In its sample, this clonotype was seen many times. The rearrangement joins TRBV28 to TRBJ2-1; D gene ambiguous. The CDR3 loop spans 13 amino acids. CDR1 MDHEN and CDR2 SYDVKM come from the germline V gene. V dropped 4 bases and J dropped 3 bases, with 7 bases sitting between them. Here the CDR3 reads CASSSPDYNEQFF. The CDR3 DNA is TGTGCCAGCAGTTCACCCGACTACAATGAGCAGTTCTTC.

The chain links TRBV12-3 or TRBV12-4 to TRBJ2-1; D is unclear. The CDR3 totals 12 residues. V was cut by 4 bases and J by 5 bases, with 6 bases left in between. CDR3: CASSWLDNEQFF. Written as DNA, the CDR3 is TGTGCCAGCAGTTGGCTGGACAATGAGCAGTTCTTC.

This clonotype showed up many times. The CDR3 region has the DNA TGTGCCAGCAGCCCTAATACATTTAGGCACTCCAATGAGCAGTTCTTC. It translates to CASSPNTFRHSNEQFF. The chain couples TRBV28 to TRBJ2-1; D remains ambiguous. V lost 6 bases, J lost 6 bases, and 21 bases lay in between. Germline assignment: CDR1 MDHEN and CDR2 SYDVKM. This CDR3 has 16 amino acids.

This chain joins TRBV29-1 and TRBJ2-4; 7 bases match TRBD1. V lost 6 bases to trimming and J lost 8 bases; unmatched junction nucleotides: 7. This CDR3 has 12 residues. Germline assignment: CDR1 SQVTM and CDR2 ANQGSEA. CDR3 coding DNA: TGCAGCGTGGGACAGAATGGGGACATTCAGTACTTC. It is translated as CSVGQNGDIQYF. The whole variable domain, filled in from reference TRBV29-1 and TRBJ2-4, reads SAVISQKPSRDICQRGTSLTIQCQVDSQVTMMFWYRQQPGQSLTLIATANQGSEATYESGFVIDKFPISRPNLTFSTLTVSNMSPEDSSIYLCSVGQNGDIQYFGAGTRLSVL.

This clonotype appeared many times. CDR3 protein: CASSQGNQPQHF. CDR3 DNA sequence: TGTGCCAGCAGCCAGGGGAATCAGCCCCAGCATTTT. V usage is TRBV28 and J usage is TRBJ1-5; possibly TRBD1 for D (6 bases). Germline values: CDR1 MDHEN, CDR2 SYDVKM. The ends were cut back, 6 bases at V and 4 bases at J, with 7 bases in the middle. CDR3 length equals 12 residues.

This clonotype has at least ten counts. The gene calls are TRBV2 and TRBJ2-3; D uncertain. The V and J ends lost 3 bases and 2 bases respectively, with 15 bases between them. The CDR3 is made up of 16 amino acids. Germline lookup yields CDR1 SNHLY and CDR2 FYNNEI. The CDR3 nucleotides read TGTGCCAGCAGTGACAACCGCCCGACGGTCACAGATACGCAGTATTTT. Encoded protein: CASSDNRPTVTDTQYF.

Points on this clonotype: Just one base apart from a much larger clone, this may be a read error. The CDR3 does not end in the conserved phenylalanine or tryptophan, so this is likely a read error. V is TRBV24-1 and J is TRBJ1-1; D gene ambiguous. This CDR3 contains 13 residues. Trimming shortened V by 4 bases and J by 3 bases, and 8 bases separated the two germline ends. Germline CDR1 reads KGHDR; CDR2 reads SFDVKD. CDR3 residues: CATSESADTEAFL. In DNA form, the CDR3 reads TGTGCCACCAGTGAATCCGCCGACACTGAAGCTTTCCTT.

Only a few counts were recorded for this clonotype. CDR3 region: CSVEERSSVAFF. The CDR3 bases are TGCAGCGTTGAAGAGAGGTCCTCTGTAGCTTTCTTT. V and J are TRBV29-1 and TRBJ1-1; D gene ambiguous. Per the germline V gene, CDR1 is SQVTM and CDR2 is ANQGSEA. V lost 0 bases and J lost 10, with 12 bases in between. CDR3 length: 12 residues.

The chain combines TRBV28 with TRBJ2-3; D possibly corresponds to TRBD2 (7 bases). This CDR3 is 15 amino acids long. The germline V gene encodes CDR1 MDHEN and CDR2 SYDVKM. Trimming took 7 bases from V and 8 from J, leaving 22 bases between them. The chain's CDR3 is CASIGGRDSRGTQYF. In nucleotides, the CDR3 is TGTGCCAGCATCGGGGGGCGGGATTCAAGGGGTACGCAGTATTTT.

In this sample, this clonotype turned up many times. This rearrangement joins TRBV7-2 to TRBJ1-3, with D perhaps TRBD1 (6 bases). Looked up from germline, CDR1 is SGHTA and CDR2 is FQGNSA. V dropped 1 base and J dropped 3 bases, with 10 bases sitting between them. The CDR3 has 15 residues. The CDR3 sequence is CASSLVGGHGNTIYF. DNA of the CDR3: TGTGCCAGCAGCTTAGTCGGGGGGCATGGAAACACCATATATTTT. Variable domain in full (rest from reference TRBV7-2 and TRBJ1-3): GAGVSQSPSNKVTEKGKDVELRCDPISGHTALYWYRQSLGQGLEFLIYFQGNSAPDKSGLPSDRFSAERTGGSVSTLTIQRTQQEDSAVYLCASSLVGGHGNTIYFGEGSWLTVV.

This clonotype was seen a few times. The rearrangement uses TRBV20-1 and TRBJ2-7; D perhaps matches TRBD1 (6 bases). The V gene's germline CDR1 is DFQATT and CDR2 SNEGSKA (reference sequence). This CDR3 region has 13 residues. Trimming shortened V by 2 bases and J by 6 bases, and 14 bases separated the two germline ends. The CDR3 spells CSARSGTRGEQYF. CDR3 sequence (DNA): TGCAGTGCTAGATCCGGGACAAGGGGCGAGCAGTACTTC.

This clonotype showed up just a few times. The chain recombines TRBV7-9 with TRBJ2-3, with TRBD1 matching 8 bases. Losses at the gene ends were 5 bases for V and 0 bases for J; bases not matched to a gene: 7. Germline V lookup: CDR1 SEHNR, CDR2 FQNEAQ (reference sequence). The CDR3 is made up of 16 amino acids. In DNA, the CDR3 is TGTGCCAGCAGCGGGAGGACAGGGAGAAGCACAGATACGCAGTATTTT. As protein: CASSGRTGRSTDTQYF.

This rearrangement joins TRBV5-1 to TRBJ1-1; D is possibly TRBD1 (6 bases). The V gene's germline CDR1 is SGHRS and CDR2 YFSETQ. This CDR3 is 14 amino acids long. V was clipped by 3 bases and J by 3 bases, with 12 bases between them. The CDR3 coding sequence is TGCGCCAGCAGCTCGGGGGGCGCGGACACTGAAGCTTTCTTT. Translation: CASSSGGADTEAFF.

This clonotype was seen many times. The V call is TRBV7-8, the J call TRBJ2-7; no reliable D call. Germline V gives CDR1 SGHVS, CDR2 FQNEAQ. CDR3 length: 12 amino acids. V lost 3 bases and J lost 3, with 6 bases in between. CDR3: CASSFDRYEQYF. DNA of the CDR3: TGTGCCAGCAGCTTCGATCGCTACGAGCAGTACTTC.

This clonotype was seen more than once but under ten times. The chain recombines TRBV20-1 with TRBJ1-2; 11 bases are shared with TRBD1. V was pared by 5 bases and J by 8 bases, with 10 bases of the junction left unmatched. The CDR3 totals 14 residues. Germline CDR1 DFQATT, CDR2 SNEGSKA (reference sequence). The CDR3 region is CSAGEAGTGGGYTF. The CDR3 nucleotides are TGCAGTGCTGGGGAAGCCGGGACAGGGGGAGGCTACACCTTC.

This clonotype was seen repeatedly, ten times or more. This rearrangement joins TRBV7-2 to TRBJ1-5; no clear D. This CDR3 has 15 residues. V was clipped by 1 base and J by 5 bases, with 12 bases between them. Germline lookup yields CDR1 SGHTA and CDR2 FQGNSA. CDR3 region: CASSLGPPSYQPQHF. CDR3 DNA sequence: TGTGCCAGCAGCTTAGGCCCTCCTTCTTATCAGCCCCAGCATTTT.

The table lists this clonotype with a few counts. The chain recombines TRBV6-5 with TRBJ1-3, with D tentatively TRBD1 (5 bases). The germline CDR1 and CDR2 sequences are MNHEY and SVGAGI. The CDR3 is 16 residues long. Trimming left V 0 bases short and J 2 bases short, with 11 bases between. In nucleotides, the CDR3 is TGTGCCAGCAGTTACTCGTCGGCAGGGACTGGAAACACCATATATTTT. Translating it yields CASSYSSAGTGNTIYF.